The table lists the clone carrying this T cell receptor (beta chain) with a few counts. Its specificity is unknown. This record belongs to a study of beta chain features in type 1 diabetes. Study-level findings and limits: Any role of HLA type in TCRB rearrangement remained unresolved here. Patients with type 1 diabetes carried fewer insertions and had more deletions at their VDJ junctions.

The study reverse transcribed the entire isolated RNA, so it sequenced expressed TCRB transcripts. Repertoires were generated with immunoSEQ multiplex PCR, while TCRdb's copy carries only in-frame clones and drops some. The sample lists 120,000 to 150,000 clones, about 50% occurring once. Sorted populations all had greater than 98% purity. Losses at the gene ends were 8 bases for V and 4 bases for J; bases not matched to a gene: 11. Germline assignment: CDR1 LNHDA and CDR2 SQIVND (reference sequence). The CDR3 has 15 amino acids. The source of this sequence is a man in his late teens or twenties in good health. This chain connects TRBV19 to TRBJ2-7, with 10 bases identical to TRBD2. Input material: Tregs from blood. CDR3 region: CASASSGLATYEQYF. The CDR3 DNA reads as TGTGCCAGTGCTTCCTCGGGACTAGCGACTTACGAGCAGTACTTC. Supplemented by reference TRBV19 and TRBJ2-7, the full variable domain reads DGGITQSPKYLFRKEGQNVTLSCEQNLNHDAMYWYRQDPGQGLRLIYYSQIVNDFQKGDIAEGYSVSREKKESFPLTVTSAQKNPTAFYLCASASSGLATYEQYFGPGTRLTVT.